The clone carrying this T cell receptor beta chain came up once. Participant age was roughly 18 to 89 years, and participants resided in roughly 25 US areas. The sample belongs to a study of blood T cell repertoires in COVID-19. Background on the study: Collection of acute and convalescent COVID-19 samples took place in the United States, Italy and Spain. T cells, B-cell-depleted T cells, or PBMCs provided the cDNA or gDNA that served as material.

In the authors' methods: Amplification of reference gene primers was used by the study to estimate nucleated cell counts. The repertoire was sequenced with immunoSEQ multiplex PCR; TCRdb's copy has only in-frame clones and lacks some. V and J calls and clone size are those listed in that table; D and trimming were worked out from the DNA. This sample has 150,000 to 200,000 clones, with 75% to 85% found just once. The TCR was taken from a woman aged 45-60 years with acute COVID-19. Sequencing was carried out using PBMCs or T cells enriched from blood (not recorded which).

In DNA form, the CDR3 reads TGTGCCAGCAGGATAACAGGGAGCTACAATGAGCAGTTCTTC. It specifies CASRITGSYNEQFF. The chain uses TRBV6-5 and TRBJ2-1; D may be TRBD1 (6 bases). CDR3 length equals 14 residues. Trimming cost V 6 bases and J 3 bases, with 12 bases left between them. Germline V CDR1 and CDR2: MNHEY, SVGAGI.